There are many counts of the clone carrying this T cell receptor beta chain. Construction of the TCRbeta library involved unique molecular identifiers. Each CDR3 protein is one row after TCRdb ran MiXCR on the PCR reads. The data contain about 170,000 distinct CDR3 sequences, 11% of them singletons. The CDR3 runs to 16 residues. V was clipped by 5 bases and J by 8 bases, with 21 bases between them. CDR1 and CDR2 (germline): SGHTA, FQGTGA. The data originate from a study of T-cell reconstitution after alpha-beta-depleted transplantation in children. The V and J genes are TRBV7-3 and TRBJ1-4; D gene unclear. This receptor was taken from a boy aged 2-9 years with acute myeloid leukemia, due to receive a stem cell transplant. The sample was PBMCs, taken before TCRalphabeta/CD19-depleted stem cell transplant. The DNA of the CDR3 is TGTGCCAGCAGCCTAAGGTCATATTCCAAGCGCGAAAAACTGTTTTTT. This encodes CASSLRSYSKREKLFF.